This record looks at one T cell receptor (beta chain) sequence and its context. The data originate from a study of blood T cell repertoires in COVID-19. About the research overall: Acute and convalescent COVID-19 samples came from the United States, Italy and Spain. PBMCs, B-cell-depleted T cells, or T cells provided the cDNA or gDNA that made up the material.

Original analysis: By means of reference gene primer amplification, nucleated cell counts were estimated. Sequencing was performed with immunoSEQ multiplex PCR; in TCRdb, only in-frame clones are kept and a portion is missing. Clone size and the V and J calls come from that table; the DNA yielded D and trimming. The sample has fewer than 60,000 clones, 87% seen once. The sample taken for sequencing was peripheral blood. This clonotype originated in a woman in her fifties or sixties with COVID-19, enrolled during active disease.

CDR3 loop: CASSLVQGYGYEQYF. Written as DNA, the CDR3 is TGTGCCAGCAGCTTGGTACAGGGGTATGGATACGAGCAGTACTTC. V gene TRBV5-5 combines with J gene TRBJ2-7; 7 nucleotides line up with TRBD1. Germline trimming cut 0 bases from V and 4 bases from J; bases unmatched to any gene: 7. Germline V gene sequence: CDR1 SGHKS, CDR2 YYEKEE (reference sequence). There are 15 residues in the CDR3.